This T cell receptor beta chain came from a study of blood T cells in healthy people across ages. Points from the study as a whole: Diversity figures derived from one million T cells were judged to underestimate the true value.

The CDR3 has 16 residues. CDR1 DFQATT and CDR2 SNEGSKA come from the germline V gene (reference sequence). V shed 3 bases, J shed 4 bases, and the junction held 14 bases outside the gene matches. Through a sample-barcoded 5' primer and a J-beta primer mix, a second PCR was run for roughly 6 to 11 cycles. TCRdb independently ran MiXCR on the 5' RACE reads; one entry per CDR3 protein. The profile covers some 710,000 distinct CDR3 sequences, with about 46% appearing a single time and less than 20% taken by the ten largest. Worth noting for this clonotype: Its antigen is as yet unknown.

The chain is built from TRBV20-1 and TRBJ1-2, with 7 bases aligning to TRBD1. Sequenced input: blood. This clonotype was obtained from a man at least 80 years old in good health. The DNA for the CDR3 is TGCAGTGCTAGGGCCCGTATGGGACAGATAAGCTATGGCTACACCTTC. This encodes CSARARMGQISYGYTF.